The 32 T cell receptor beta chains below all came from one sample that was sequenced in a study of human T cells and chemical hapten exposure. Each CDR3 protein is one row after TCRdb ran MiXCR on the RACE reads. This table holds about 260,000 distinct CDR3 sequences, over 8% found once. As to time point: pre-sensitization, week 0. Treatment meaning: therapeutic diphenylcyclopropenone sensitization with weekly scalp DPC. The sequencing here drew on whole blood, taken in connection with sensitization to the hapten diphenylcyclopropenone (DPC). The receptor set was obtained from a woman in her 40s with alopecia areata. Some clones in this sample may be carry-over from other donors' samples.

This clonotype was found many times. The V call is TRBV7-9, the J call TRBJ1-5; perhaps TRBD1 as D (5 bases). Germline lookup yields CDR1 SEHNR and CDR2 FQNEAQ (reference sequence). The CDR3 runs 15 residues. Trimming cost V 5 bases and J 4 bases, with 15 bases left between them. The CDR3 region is CASSPSGGPNQPQHF. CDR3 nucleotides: TGTGCCAGCAGCCCGAGCGGGGGACCAAATCAGCCCCAGCATTTT. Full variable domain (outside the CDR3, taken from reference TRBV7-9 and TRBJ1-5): DTGVSQNPRHKITKRGQNVTFRCDPISEHNRLYWYRQTLGQGPEFLTYFQNEAQLEKSRLLSDRFSAERPKGSFSTLEIQRTEQGDSAMYLCASSPSGGPNQPQHFGDGTRLSIL.

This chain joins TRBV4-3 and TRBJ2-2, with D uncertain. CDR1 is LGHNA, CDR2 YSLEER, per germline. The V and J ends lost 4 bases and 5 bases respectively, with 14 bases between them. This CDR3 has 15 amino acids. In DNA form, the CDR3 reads TGCGCCAGCAGCCGGGTGGGCGGCCGAACCGGGGAGCTGTTTTTT. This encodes CASSRVGGRTGELFF.

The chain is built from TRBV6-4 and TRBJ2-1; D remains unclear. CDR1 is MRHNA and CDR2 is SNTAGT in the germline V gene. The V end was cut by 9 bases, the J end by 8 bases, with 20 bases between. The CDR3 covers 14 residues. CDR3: CARGHHDPAHEQFF. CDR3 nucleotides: TGTGCCAGAGGCCACCATGATCCAGCCCATGAGCAGTTCTTC.

CDR3 residues: CSTAESNQPQHF. As DNA, the CDR3 is TGCAGCACCGCTGAGAGCAATCAGCCCCAGCATTTT. The gene calls are TRBV29-1 and TRBJ1-5; D ambiguous. Trimming left V 8 bases short and J 1 base short, with 9 bases between. The CDR3 spans 12 residues. CDR1 SQVTM and CDR2 ANQGSEA come from the germline V gene.

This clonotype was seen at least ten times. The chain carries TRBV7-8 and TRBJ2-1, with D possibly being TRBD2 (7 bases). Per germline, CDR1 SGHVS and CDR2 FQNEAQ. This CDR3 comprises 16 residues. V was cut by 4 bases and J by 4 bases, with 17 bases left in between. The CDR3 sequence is CASSSRGGAGYNEQFF. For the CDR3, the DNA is TGTGCCAGCAGCTCCCGAGGGGGGGCTGGGTACAATGAGCAGTTCTTC.

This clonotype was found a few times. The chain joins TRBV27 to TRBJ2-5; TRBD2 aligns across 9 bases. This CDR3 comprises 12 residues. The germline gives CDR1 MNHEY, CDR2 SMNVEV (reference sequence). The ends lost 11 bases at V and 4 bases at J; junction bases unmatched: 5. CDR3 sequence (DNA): TGTGCCCGGTTAGCGGGAGCAGAGACCCAGTACTTC. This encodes CARLAGAETQYF.

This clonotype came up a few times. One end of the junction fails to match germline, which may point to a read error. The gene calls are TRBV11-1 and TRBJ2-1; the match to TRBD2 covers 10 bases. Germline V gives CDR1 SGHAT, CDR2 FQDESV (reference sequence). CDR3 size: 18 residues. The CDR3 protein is CASSSSLAGVNSNNEQFF. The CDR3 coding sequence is TGTGCCAGCAGTAGTAGTCTAGCGGGGGTCAACTCCAACAATGAGCAGTTCTTC.

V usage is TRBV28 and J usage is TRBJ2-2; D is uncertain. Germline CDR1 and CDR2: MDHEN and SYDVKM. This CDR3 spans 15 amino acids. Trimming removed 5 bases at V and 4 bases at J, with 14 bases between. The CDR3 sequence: CASSRRAPGTGELFF. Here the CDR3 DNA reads TGTGCCAGCAGTCGCCGGGCGCCGGGCACCGGGGAGCTGTTTTTT.

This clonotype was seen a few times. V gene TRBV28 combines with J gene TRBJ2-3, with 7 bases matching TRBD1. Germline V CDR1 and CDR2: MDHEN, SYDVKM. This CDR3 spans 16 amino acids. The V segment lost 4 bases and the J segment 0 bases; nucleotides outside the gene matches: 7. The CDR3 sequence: CASSSTGALSTDTQYF. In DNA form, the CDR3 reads TGTGCCAGCAGTTCAACAGGGGCCCTTAGCACAGATACGCAGTATTTT.

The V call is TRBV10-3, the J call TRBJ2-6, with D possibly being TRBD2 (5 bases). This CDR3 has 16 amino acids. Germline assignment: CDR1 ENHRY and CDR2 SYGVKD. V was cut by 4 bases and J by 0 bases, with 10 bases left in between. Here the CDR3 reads CAISGGLFSGANVLTF. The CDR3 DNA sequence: TGTGCCATCAGTGGCGGACTGTTCTCTGGGGCCAACGTCCTGACTTTC.

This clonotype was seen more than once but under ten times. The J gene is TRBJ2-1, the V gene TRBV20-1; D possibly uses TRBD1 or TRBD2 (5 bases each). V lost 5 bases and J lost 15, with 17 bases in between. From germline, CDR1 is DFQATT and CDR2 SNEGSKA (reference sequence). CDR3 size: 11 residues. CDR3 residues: CSARVEGFPFF. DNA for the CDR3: TGCAGTGCTCGCGTAGAGGGGTTTCCGTTCTTC.

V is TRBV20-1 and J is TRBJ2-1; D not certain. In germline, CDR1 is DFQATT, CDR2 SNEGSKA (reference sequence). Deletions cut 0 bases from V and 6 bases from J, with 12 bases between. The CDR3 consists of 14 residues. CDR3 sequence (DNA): TGCAGTGCTAGAGAGCAGATTCCCCCCAATGAGCAGTTCTTC. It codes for CSAREQIPPNEQFF.

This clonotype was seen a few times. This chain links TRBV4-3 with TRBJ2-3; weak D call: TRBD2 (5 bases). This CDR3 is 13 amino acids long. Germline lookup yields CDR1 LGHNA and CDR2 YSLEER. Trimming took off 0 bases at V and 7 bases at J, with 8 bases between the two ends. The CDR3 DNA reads TGCGCCAGCAGCCAAGATATAGCGAATACGCAGTATTTT. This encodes CASSQDIANTQYF.

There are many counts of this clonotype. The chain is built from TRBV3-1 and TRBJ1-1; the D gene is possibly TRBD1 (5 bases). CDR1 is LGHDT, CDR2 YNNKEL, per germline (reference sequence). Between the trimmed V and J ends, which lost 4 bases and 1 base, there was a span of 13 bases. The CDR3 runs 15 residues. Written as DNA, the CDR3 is TGTGCCAGCAGCCCGACAGCCGCGGGGAACACTGAAGCTTTCTTT. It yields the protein CASSPTAAGNTEAFF.

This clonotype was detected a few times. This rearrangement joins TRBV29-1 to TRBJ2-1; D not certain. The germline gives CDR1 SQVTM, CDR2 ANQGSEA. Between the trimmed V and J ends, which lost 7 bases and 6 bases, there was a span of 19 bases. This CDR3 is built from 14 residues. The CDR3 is CSGLHFLRPNEQFF. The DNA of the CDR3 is TGCAGCGGCCTCCATTTCCTCCGGCCCAATGAGCAGTTCTTC.

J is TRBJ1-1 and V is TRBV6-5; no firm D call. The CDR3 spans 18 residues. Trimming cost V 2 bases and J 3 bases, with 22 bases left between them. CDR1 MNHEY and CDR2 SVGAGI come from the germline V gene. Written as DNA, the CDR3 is TGTGCCAGCAGTTACGAAAAACGGTTTGGTCTCAGAGACACTGAAGCTTTCTTT. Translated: CASSYEKRFGLRDTEAFF.

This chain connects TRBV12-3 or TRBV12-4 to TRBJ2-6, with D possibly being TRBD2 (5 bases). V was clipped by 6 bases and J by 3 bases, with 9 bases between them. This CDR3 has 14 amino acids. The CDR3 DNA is TGTGCCAGCAGACGTGAGGGTGGGGCCAACGTCCTGACTTTC. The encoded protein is CASRREGGANVLTF.

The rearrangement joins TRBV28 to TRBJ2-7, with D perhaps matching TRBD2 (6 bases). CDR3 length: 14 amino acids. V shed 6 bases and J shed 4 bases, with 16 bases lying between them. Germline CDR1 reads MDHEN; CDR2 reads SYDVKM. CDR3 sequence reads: CASRVGGNRYEQYF. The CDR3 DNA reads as TGTGCCAGCAGAGTTGGAGGGAATAGGTACGAGCAGTACTTC.

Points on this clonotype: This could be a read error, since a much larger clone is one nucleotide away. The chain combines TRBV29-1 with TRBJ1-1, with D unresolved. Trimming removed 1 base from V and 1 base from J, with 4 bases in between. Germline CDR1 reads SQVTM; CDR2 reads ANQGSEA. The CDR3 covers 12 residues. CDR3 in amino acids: CSVEGGNTEAFF. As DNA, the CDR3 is TGCAGCGTTGAAGGGGGGAACACTGAAGCTTTCTTT.

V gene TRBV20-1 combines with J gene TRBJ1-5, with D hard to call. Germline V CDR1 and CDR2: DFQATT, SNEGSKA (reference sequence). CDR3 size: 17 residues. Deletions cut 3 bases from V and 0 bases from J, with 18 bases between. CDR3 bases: TGCAGTGCTAGCTACCTCTCCGGGGTGAGTAGCAATCAGCCCCAGCATTTT. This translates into CSASYLSGVSSNQPQHF.

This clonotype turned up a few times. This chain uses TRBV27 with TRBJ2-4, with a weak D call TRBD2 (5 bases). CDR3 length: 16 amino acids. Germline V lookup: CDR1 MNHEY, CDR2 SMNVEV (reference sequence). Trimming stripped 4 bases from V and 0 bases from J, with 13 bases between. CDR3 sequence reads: CASSSHGREAKNIQYF. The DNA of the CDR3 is TGTGCCAGCAGTTCTCATGGACGGGAAGCCAAAAACATTCAGTACTTC.

CDR3 amino acids: CASSEGNEQFF. The CDR3 DNA sequence: TGTGCCAGCAGCGAAGGGAATGAGCAGTTCTTC. V gene TRBV9 combines with J gene TRBJ2-1; D ambiguous. This CDR3 comprises 11 residues. V gave up 3 bases and J gave up 7 bases, with 5 bases separating them. The germline V gene encodes CDR1 SGDLS and CDR2 YYNGEE. Full variable domain (missing parts from reference TRBV9 and TRBJ2-1): DSGVTQTPKHLITATGQRVTLRCSPRSGDLSVYWYQQSLDQGLQFLIQYYNGEERAKGNILERFSAQQFPDLHSELNLSSLELGDSALYFCASSEGNEQFFGPGTRLTVL.

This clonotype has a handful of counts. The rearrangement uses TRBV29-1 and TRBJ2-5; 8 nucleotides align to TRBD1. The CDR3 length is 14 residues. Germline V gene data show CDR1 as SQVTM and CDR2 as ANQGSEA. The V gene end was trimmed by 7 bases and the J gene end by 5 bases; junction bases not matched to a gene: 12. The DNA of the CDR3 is TGCAGCGGGACAGGGAGAGGGGGCCAGGAGACCCAGTACTTC. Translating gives CSGTGRGGQETQYF.

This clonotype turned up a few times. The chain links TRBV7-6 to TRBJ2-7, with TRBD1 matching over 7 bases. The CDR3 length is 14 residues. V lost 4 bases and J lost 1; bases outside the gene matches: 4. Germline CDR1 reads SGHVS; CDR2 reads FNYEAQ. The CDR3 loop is CASSSRQGSYEQYF. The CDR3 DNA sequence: TGTGCCAGCAGCTCGAGACAGGGTTCCTACGAGCAGTACTTC.

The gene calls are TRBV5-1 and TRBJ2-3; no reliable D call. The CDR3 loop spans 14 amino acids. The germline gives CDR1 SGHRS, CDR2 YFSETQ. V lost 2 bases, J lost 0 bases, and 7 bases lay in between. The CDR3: CASSFSSSTDTQYF. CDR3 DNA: TGCGCCAGCAGCTTCTCAAGTAGCACAGATACGCAGTATTTT.

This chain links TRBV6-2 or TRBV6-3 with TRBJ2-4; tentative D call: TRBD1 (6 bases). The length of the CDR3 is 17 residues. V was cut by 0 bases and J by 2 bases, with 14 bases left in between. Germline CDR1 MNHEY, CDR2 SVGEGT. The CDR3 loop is CASSYSWQGNPKNIQYF. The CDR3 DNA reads TGTGCCAGCAGTTACTCGTGGCAGGGGAATCCCAAAAACATTCAGTACTTC.

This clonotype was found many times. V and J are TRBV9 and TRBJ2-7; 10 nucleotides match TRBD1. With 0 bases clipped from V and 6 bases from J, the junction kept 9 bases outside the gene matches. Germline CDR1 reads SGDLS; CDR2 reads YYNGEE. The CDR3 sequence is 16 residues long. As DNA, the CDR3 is TGTGCCAGCAGCGTAGGATTAGGACAGGGGGTTCGCGAGCAGTACTTC. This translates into CASSVGLGQGVREQYF. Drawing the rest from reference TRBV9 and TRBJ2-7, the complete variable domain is DSGVTQTPKHLITATGQRVTLRCSPRSGDLSVYWYQQSLDQGLQFLIQYYNGEERAKGNILERFSAQQFPDLHSELNLSSLELGDSALYFCASSVGLGQGVREQYFGPGTRLTVT.

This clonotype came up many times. CDR3 coding DNA: TGCAGCGTGAGACAGCTCCAAGAGACCCAGTACTTC. Translated: CSVRQLQETQYF. The V gene is TRBV29-1, the J gene TRBJ2-5, with D possibly matching TRBD1 (5 bases). The CDR3 loop spans 12 amino acids. CDR1 is SQVTM, CDR2 ANQGSEA, per germline. Trimming shortened V by 6 bases and J by 1 base, and 9 bases separated the two germline ends.

CDR3 coding DNA: TGTGCCAGCAGCTTAGGGGGACGAGTTGAAGCTTTCTTT. Its protein product is CASSLGGRVEAFF. J is TRBJ1-1 and V is TRBV7-6; possibly TRBD1 for D (5 bases). Trimming removed 1 base from V and 7 bases from J, with 10 bases in between. Per the germline V gene, CDR1 is SGHVS and CDR2 is FNYEAQ. This CDR3 is 13 amino acids long.

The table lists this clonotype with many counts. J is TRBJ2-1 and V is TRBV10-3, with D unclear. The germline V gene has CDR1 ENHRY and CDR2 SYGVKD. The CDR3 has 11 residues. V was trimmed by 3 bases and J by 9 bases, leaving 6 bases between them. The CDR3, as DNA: TGTGCCATCAGTGAAACGAGTGAGCAGTTCTTC. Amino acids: CAISETSEQFF.

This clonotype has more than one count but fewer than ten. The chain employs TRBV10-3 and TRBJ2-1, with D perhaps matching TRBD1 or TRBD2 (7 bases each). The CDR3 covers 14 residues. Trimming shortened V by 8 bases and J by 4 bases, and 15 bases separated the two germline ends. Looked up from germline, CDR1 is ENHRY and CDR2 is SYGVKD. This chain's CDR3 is CAISPQGGYNEQFF. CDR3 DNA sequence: TGTGCCATCTCCCCCCAGGGGGGGTACAATGAGCAGTTCTTC.

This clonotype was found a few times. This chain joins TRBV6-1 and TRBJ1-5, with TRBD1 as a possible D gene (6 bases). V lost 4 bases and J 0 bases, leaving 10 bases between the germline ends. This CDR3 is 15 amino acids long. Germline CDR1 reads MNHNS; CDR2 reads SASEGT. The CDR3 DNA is TGTGCCAGCAGTGGTCGGACAGCTAGCAATCAGCCCCAGCATTTT. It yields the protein CASSGRTASNQPQHF.